This T cell receptor beta chain was obtained from a study of OX40 agonist ivuxolimab in advanced cancers. About the study: Three individuals attained partial responses, comprising one hepatocellular carcinoma case and two cutaneous melanoma cases.

V was trimmed by 10 bases and J by 2 bases, leaving 12 bases between them. CDR3 length: 12 residues. Germline V gene data show CDR1 as SNHLY and CDR2 as FYNNEI. The repertoire was sequenced with immunoSEQ multiplex PCR; TCRdb's copy has only in-frame clones and lacks some. The table lists tens of thousands of clones, about 86% of them singletons. Comment on this clone: Antigen: not known.

General observations from the study: The study found among the lowest clonal expansion in partial responders at 0.1-3.0 mg/kg.

The receptor was derived from an adult with an advanced solid tumor such as melanoma, head and neck, liver or kidney cancer. This specimen consisted of CD4+ or CD8+ T cells sorted from blood, obtained in a trial of the OX40 agonist ivuxolimab. The rearrangement uses TRBV2 and TRBJ2-7; TRBD1 is a possible D gene (6 bases). CDR3 loop: CATRQVTYEQYF. The DNA for the CDR3 is TGTGCCACCCGACAGGTTACCTACGAGCAGTACTTC. Based on the CDR3 plus reference TRBV2 and TRBJ2-7, the full variable domain is EPEVTQTPSHQVTQMGQEVILRCVPISNHLYFYWYRQILGQKVEFLVSFYNNEISEKSEIFDDQFSVERPDGSNFTLKIRSTKLEDSAMYFCATRQVTYEQYFGPGTRLTVT.